The rows below give T cell receptor beta chains drawn from one sample of a study of cytotoxic CD8 clonotypes in ibrutinib-treated CLL. Clones were read by immunoSEQ multiplex PCR, and TCRdb kept only the in-frame ones, dropping some. This sample has approximately 100,000 clones; approximately 71% occur once, and the top ten carry 20% to 25%. Sequences were derived from PBMCs, sampled after 24 months of ibrutinib treatment. These receptors came from a human donor with chronic lymphocytic leukemia. Both conserved end residues are part of each CDR3. The D gene is left open where the match is weak. Expanded clones are given a class, and other clones once, few, many or no size at all.

TRBJ2-2	-	-	TRBV2	CASSESRQVANTGELFF	TGTGCCAGCAGTGAATCGAGACAGGTAGCGAACACCGGGGAGCTGTTTTTT
TRBJ2-7	-	TRBD2	TRBV11-2	CASSYGTSNSYEQYF	TGTGCCAGCAGCTACGGGACTAGCAACTCTTACGAGCAGTACTTC
TRBJ1-3	-	-	TRBV10-2	CASSEDNTIYF	TGCGCCAGCAGTGAAGATAACACCATATATTTT
TRBJ1-3	once	-	TRBV5-1	CASSLGLSTGNTIYF	TGCGCCAGCAGCTTGGGGTTATCGACTGGAAACACCATATATTTT
TRBJ1-5	-	-	TRBV18	CASSLREGNQPQHF	TGTGCCAGCTCACTGAGGGAGGGGAATCAGCCCCAGCATTTT
TRBJ1-4	-	-	TRBV6-7	CARHSFSGEKLFF	TGTGCCCGCCACAGCTTTAGTGGCGAAAAACTGTTTTTT
TRBJ2-5	-	-	TRBV7-9	CASSLGVAQYF	TGTGCCAGCAGCTTAGGGGTTGCCCAGTACTTC
TRBJ2-1	-	TRBD2	TRBV5-1	CASSLELAGGPGDEQFF	TGCGCCAGCAGCTTGGAACTAGCGGGAGGGCCCGGGGATGAGCAGTTCTTC
TRBJ2-3	-	-	TRBV6-6	CAARTLGIGDTQYF	TGTGCCGCTAGAACGCTAGGGATCGGAGATACGCAGTATTTT
TRBJ1-1	-	TRBD1	TRBV18	CASSPPATGLGTEAFF	TGTGCCAGCTCACCACCGGCGACAGGGTTGGGGACTGAAGCTTTCTTT
TRBJ1-2	once	TRBD1	TRBV27	CASSWDRSLRGYTF	TGTGCCAGCAGTTGGGACAGGTCCTTGAGGGGCTACACCTTC
TRBJ2-7	-	TRBD2	TRBV4-1	CASSPLTSGNYEQYF	TGCGCCAGCAGCCCCCTCACTAGCGGGAATTACGAGCAGTACTTC
TRBJ2-5	-	-	TRBV4-3	CASSQDGLMGTTQYF	TGCGCCAGCAGCCAAGACGGGTTGATGGGGACGACCCAGTACTTC
TRBJ2-5	many	TRBD2	TRBV15	CATSRVQMASGRTETQYF	TGTGCCACCAGCAGAGTTCAGATGGCTAGCGGGAGGACGGAGACCCAGTACTTC
TRBJ1-2	-	-	TRBV27	CASSSGYGYTF	TGTGCCAGCAGTTCAGGCTATGGCTACACCTTC
TRBJ1-3	few	-	TRBV5-1	CASSLVGTLTGSGNTIYF	TGCGCCAGCAGCTTGGTAGGAACCCTGACAGGCTCTGGAAACACCATATATTTT
TRBJ1-1	-	-	TRBV7-3	CASSYTANTEAFF	TGTGCCAGCAGCTATACAGCAAACACTGAAGCTTTCTTT
TRBJ1-1	once	-	TRBV10-2	CASSGTSIGARNTEAFF	TGCGCCAGCAGTGGAACGTCAATCGGGGCGCGGAACACTGAAGCTTTCTTT
TRBJ2-2	-	TRBD1	TRBV11-3	CASSAQGANTGELFF	TGTGCCAGCAGCGCACAGGGGGCAAACACCGGGGAGCTGTTTTTT
TRBJ1-1	few	-	TRBV11-2	CASSLTPGANTEAFF	TGTGCCAGCAGCTTGACGCCCGGAGCGAACACTGAAGCTTTCTTT
TRBJ1-1	once	-	TRBV21-1	CAPRTGLANTEAFF	TGTGCCCCCAGGACGGGTCTAGCGAACACTGAAGCTTTCTTT
TRBJ1-2	-	-	TRBV11-2	CASSLGQTNYGYTF	TGTGCCAGCAGCTTAGGACAGACTAACTATGGCTACACCTTC
TRBJ2-5	-	TRBD1	TRBV4-2	CASSQGTGPETQYF	TGTGCCAGCAGCCAAGGGACAGGCCCGGAGACCCAGTACTTC
TRBJ2-1	-	-	TRBV20-1	CSARGYNEQFF	TGCAGTGCTAGGGGCTACAATGAGCAGTTCTTC
TRBJ1-4	-	-	TRBV29-1	CSVASQGTNEKLFF	TGCAGCGTAGCCTCACAGGGTACCAATGAAAAACTGTTTTTT
TRBJ1-1	many	-	TRBV10-3	CAISPANTEAFF	TGTGCCATCAGCCCGGCGAACACTGAAGCTTTCTTT
TRBJ2-3	-	-	TRBV4-1	CASSQDGRGTDTQYF	TGCGCCAGCAGCCAAGATGGAAGAGGCACAGATACGCAGTATTTT
TRBJ1-1	-	-	TRBV2	CASCPSGQTNTEAFF	TGTGCCAGCTGCCCCTCCGGGCAAACTAACACTGAAGCTTTCTTT
TRBJ1-1	-	-	TRBV28	CASTLPPLGTARGAFF	TGTGCCAGCACCCTACCACCCCTCGGGACCGCCCGAGGAGCTTTCTTT
TRBJ2-3	-	-	TRBV29-1	CSVDRFSTDTQYF	TGCAGCGTTGATAGGTTTAGCACAGATACGCAGTATTTT
TRBJ1-4	-	-	TRBV27	CASSPYFPGPEEKLFF	TGTGCCAGCAGTCCCTATTTTCCGGGCCCGGAGGAAAAACTGTTTTTT
TRBJ2-1	-	TRBD2	TRBV28	CASSLGGTSSYNEQFF	TGTGCCAGCAGTTTAGGGGGGACTAGCTCCTACAATGAGCAGTTCTTC
TRBJ2-7	few	-	TRBV23-1	CASRLGASTYEQYF	TGCGCCAGCCGTTTGGGCGCTTCGACCTACGAGCAGTACTTC
TRBJ1-5	-	-	TRBV27	CASSLGTSNQPQHF	TGTGCCAGCAGTTTGGGGACCAGCAATCAGCCCCAGCATTTT
TRBJ1-2	few	-	TRBV19	CASSIPIGGYTF	TGTGCCAGTAGTATACCCATAGGCGGCTACACCTTC
TRBJ2-7	few	-	TRBV7-9	CASTPEADYEQYF	TGTGCCAGCACCCCCGAGGCAGACTACGAGCAGTACTTC